Each of the 23 T cell receptor beta chains below was sequenced from the same sample in a study of blood T cell repertoires in COVID-19. Profiling relied on immunoSEQ multiplex PCR, and the TCRdb table lists in-frame clones only, not all of them. The sample includes approximately 220,000 clones, about four fifths of them seen just once. The material sequenced was PBMCs or T cells enriched from blood (not recorded which). Receptor source: a woman aged 50 to 65 who had been exposed to COVID-19.

The rearrangement links TRBV28 to TRBJ1-3, with a possible D match to TRBD1 (5 bases). This CDR3 has 15 residues. Germline assignment: CDR1 MDHEN and CDR2 SYDVKM. Trimming took off 8 bases at V and 4 bases at J, with 18 bases between the two ends. The CDR3 loop is CASSRGGLSGNTIYF. In DNA form, the CDR3 reads TGTGCCAGCTCCCGGGGGGGGTTGTCCGGAAACACCATATATTTT.

This clone was observed a handful of times. The chain has TRBV19 and TRBJ1-1; 9 nucleotides align to TRBD1. Germline assignment: CDR1 LNHDA and CDR2 SQIVND (reference sequence). The CDR3 has 16 residues. V was clipped by 3 bases and J by 4 bases; unmatched bases: 9. The CDR3 DNA is TGTGCCAGTAGTATCATACCGGGACAGGGAGGCACTGAAGCTTTCTTT. Residues: CASSIIPGQGGTEAFF.

This sequence joins TRBV19 and TRBJ2-6; a possible D gene is TRBD1 (6 bases). V shed 5 bases and J shed 2 bases, with 16 bases lying between them. This CDR3 has 17 residues. Germline V lookup: CDR1 LNHDA, CDR2 SQIVND (reference sequence). The DNA of the CDR3 is TGTGCCAGTAGTCCTCAGGGGTTAAGGACTGGGGCCAACGTCCTGACTTTC. It yields the protein CASSPQGLRTGANVLTF.

The V call is TRBV5-3, the J call TRBJ1-5; D uncertain. TRBV5-3 falls under the ORF class, with uncertain function. This CDR3 is 12 amino acids long. Deletions cut 2 bases from V and 9 bases from J, with 9 bases between. This chain's CDR3 is CARSFPGWPQHF. The CDR3 DNA is TGTGCCAGAAGCTTCCCGGGTTGGCCCCAGCATTTT.

In this sample, this clone turned up once. V usage is TRBV4-3 and J usage is TRBJ2-7, with TRBD2 matching over 9 bases. The CDR3 loop spans 15 amino acids. V lost 5 bases, J lost 3 bases, and 8 bases stayed unmatched. Germline V lookup: CDR1 LGHNA, CDR2 YSLEER. The CDR3 loop is CASSSIAGEYYEQYF. The CDR3 nucleotides read TGCGCCAGCAGCTCTATAGCGGGGGAATACTACGAGCAGTACTTC.

The gene calls are TRBV6-5 and TRBJ1-2; weak D call: TRBD1 (6 bases). CDR3 length: 15 residues. The ends were cut back, 0 bases at V and 4 bases at J, with 12 bases in the middle. Germline loops: CDR1 MNHEY, CDR2 SVGAGI. CDR3 protein: CASSYSPTGIYGYTF. As DNA, the CDR3 is TGTGCCAGCAGTTACTCACCGACAGGAATCTATGGCTACACCTTC.

The chain has TRBV5-4 and TRBJ2-5, with a tentative D call TRBD2 (6 bases). The germline gives CDR1 SGHNT, CDR2 YYREEE (reference sequence). Trimming shortened V by 4 bases and J by 3 bases, and 13 bases separated the two germline ends. The CDR3 runs 14 residues. The CDR3 loop is CASSRGLAEETQYF. The CDR3, as DNA: TGTGCCAGCAGCCGGGGGTTGGCGGAAGAGACCCAGTACTTC.

The chain combines TRBV3-1 (or the pseudogene TRBV3-2) with TRBJ1-2; TRBD1 matches at 8 bases. This CDR3 spans 14 amino acids. Germline-derived CDR1 and CDR2 are LGHDT and YNNKEL (reference sequence). J gave up 8 bases and V 1 base, and 6 bases lay outside the gene matches. CDR3 region: CASSQVAGGAGYTF. For the CDR3, the DNA is TGTGCCAGCAGCCAAGTTGCAGGGGGCGCGGGCTACACCTTC.

The gene calls are TRBV4-3 and TRBJ2-1, with 11 bases matching TRBD2. Germline V gene data show CDR1 as LGHNA and CDR2 as YSLEER. The CDR3 sequence is 14 residues long. V trimming: 8 bases; J trimming: 7 bases; junction bases outside the gene matches: 7. In nucleotides, the CDR3 is TGCGCCAGCGGATTAGCGGGGGGGCAAAATGAGCAGTTCTTC. Its translation: CASGLAGGQNEQFF.

This chain uses TRBV7-9 with TRBJ1-3; D might be TRBD1 (5 bases). The germline V and J ends were trimmed by 4 bases and 0 bases, with 16 bases remaining between them. Germline CDR1 SEHNR, CDR2 FQNEAQ (reference sequence). This CDR3 is built from 17 residues. The CDR3 here is CASSWRGGQGSGNTIYF. The DNA of the CDR3 is TGTGCCAGCAGCTGGAGGGGAGGCCAAGGCTCTGGAAACACCATATATTTT. The variable domain in full, with the rest retrieved from reference TRBV7-9 and TRBJ1-3, is DTGVSQNPRHKITKRGQNVTFRCDPISEHNRLYWYRQTLGQGPEFLTYFQNEAQLEKSRLLSDRFSAERPKGSFSTLEIQRTEQGDSAMYLCASSWRGGQGSGNTIYFGEGSWLTVV.

The chain carries TRBV27 and TRBJ1-1; possible D gene TRBD1, 6 bases. The CDR3 has 17 residues. The germline gives CDR1 MNHEY, CDR2 SMNVEV (reference sequence). The V gene lost 0 bases and the J gene lost 0 bases, with 14 bases spanning the gap. DNA of the CDR3: TGTGCCAGCAGTTTATCGGCCTACCGGACAGTGAACACTGAAGCTTTCTTT. This translates into CASSLSAYRTVNTEAFF.

This chain uses TRBV6-6 with TRBJ1-2; D might be TRBD1 (5 bases). Germline V CDR1 and CDR2: MNHNY, SVGAGI (reference sequence). V was clipped by 7 bases and J by 8 bases, with 20 bases between them. CDR3 length: 14 residues. Written as DNA, the CDR3 is TGTGCCAGCATAACCGGGACTGCCCTAGGAGGCTACACCTTC. Its protein product is CASITGTALGGYTF.

The chain employs TRBV10-1 and TRBJ1-1, with D unresolved. Trimming took 0 bases from V and 6 from J, leaving 8 bases between them. CDR1 and CDR2 from the germline V gene are WNHNN and SYGVQD (reference sequence). This CDR3 has 13 amino acids. CDR3 in amino acids: CASSESRVPEAFF. The CDR3, as DNA: TGCGCCAGCAGTGAGTCGCGGGTACCTGAAGCTTTCTTT.

The chain uses TRBV5-4 and TRBJ1-1; tentatively, D is TRBD1 (5 bases). Germline loops: CDR1 SGHNT, CDR2 YYREEE (reference sequence). The V end lost 4 bases, the J end lost 5 bases, and 12 bases lay between the germline ends. The CDR3 runs 13 residues. The CDR3 protein is CASSKQGGTEAFF. In nucleotides, the CDR3 is TGTGCCAGCAGCAAGCAGGGAGGTACTGAAGCTTTCTTT.

This clone was detected only a few times. The chain has TRBV28 and TRBJ1-1; D is undetermined. This CDR3 comprises 17 residues. CDR1 and CDR2 from the germline V gene are MDHEN and SYDVKM. Trimming removed 5 bases from V and 0 bases from J, with 19 bases in between. The CDR3 sequence is CASSTPGVRAMNTEAFF. The CDR3, as DNA: TGTGCCAGCAGTACTCCCGGGGTGAGGGCCATGAACACTGAAGCTTTCTTT.

The genes are TRBV5-6 and TRBJ2-5; TRBD1 aligns across 10 bases. CDR3 length: 17 residues. In germline, CDR1 is SGHDT, CDR2 YYEEEE. With V trimmed by 0 bases and J by 1 base, 6 bases remained unmatched. CDR3 nucleotide sequence: TGTGCCAGCAGCTTGGTTGTGACAGGGGGCTTCCAAGAGACCCAGTACTTC. Its translation: CASSLVVTGGFQETQYF.

The chain links TRBV15 to TRBJ2-7, with D possibly matching TRBD2 (5 bases). CDR3 length equals 15 residues. CDR1 is LNHNV, CDR2 YYDKDF, per germline (reference sequence). Trimming removed 0 bases from V and 2 bases from J, with 11 bases in between. The CDR3 coding sequence is TGTGCCACCAGCAGAGAGCCCCGACTAACCTACGAGCAGTACTTC. Its translation is CATSREPRLTYEQYF.

Points on this clone: This same CDR3 is encoded by further DNA sequences in the sample. V is TRBV3-1 (or the pseudogene TRBV3-2) and J is TRBJ1-1; 10 positions agree with TRBD1. The CDR3 runs to 15 residues. J was trimmed by 4 bases and V by 4 bases; bases with no gene match: 6. Germline V CDR1 and CDR2: LGHDT, YNNKEL (reference sequence). The CDR3 DNA sequence: TGTGCCAGCAGCCGACAGGGGGCGCGAGGCACTGAAGCTTTCTTT. This encodes CASSRQGARGTEAFF.

The rearrangement uses TRBV3-1 (or the pseudogene TRBV3-2) and TRBJ1-1; TRBD1 might be the D (6 bases). The CDR3 is 16 residues long. Trimming took off 2 bases at V and 3 bases at J, with 16 bases between the two ends. The germline V gene has CDR1 LGHDT and CDR2 YNNKEL (reference sequence). CDR3 loop: CASSQMLRGADTEAFF. The CDR3 coding sequence is TGTGCCAGCAGCCAAATGTTACGGGGGGCCGACACTGAAGCTTTCTTT.

J is TRBJ2-3 and V is TRBV27, with 11 nucleotides matching TRBD1. The length of the CDR3 is 15 residues. The J segment lost 5 bases and the V segment lost 6 bases, leaving 7 bases of the junction unmatched. The germline V gene has CDR1 MNHEY and CDR2 SMNVEV (reference sequence). Written as DNA, the CDR3 is TGTGCCAGCAGCTCCGGGACAGGGGGTGTAGATACGCAGTATTTT. Protein sequence: CASSSGTGGVDTQYF.

V is TRBV30 and J is TRBJ2-2; 11 bases fit TRBD2. CDR3 length: 16 amino acids. Germline loops: CDR1 GTSNPN, CDR2 SVGIG (reference sequence). The V segment lost 5 bases and the J segment 5 bases; nucleotides outside the gene matches: 10. CDR3 region: CAWGVKGLAGTGELFF. Here the CDR3 DNA reads TGTGCCTGGGGGGTAAAAGGACTAGCGGGTACCGGGGAGCTGTTTTTT.

The rearrangement uses TRBV7-6 and TRBJ2-5; TRBD2 matches 11 bases. The CDR3 length is 17 residues. The germline CDR1 and CDR2 sequences are SGHVS and FNYEAQ. The J segment lost 5 bases and the V segment lost 2 bases, leaving 10 bases of the junction unmatched. The DNA of the CDR3 is TGTGCCAGCAGCTTATCCCTTAGCGGGGGGGTGATTGAGACCCAGTACTTC. It is translated as CASSLSLSGGVIETQYF.

V and J are TRBV3-1 (or the pseudogene TRBV3-2) and TRBJ2-7; D uncertain. Germline-derived CDR1 and CDR2 are LGHDT and YNNKEL (reference sequence). This CDR3 has 14 amino acids. The ends were cut back, 6 bases at V and 2 bases at J, with 14 bases in the middle. The CDR3 sequence: CASSLKGGAYEQYF. CDR3 in DNA: TGTGCCAGCAGTCTTAAAGGCGGCGCCTACGAGCAGTACTTC.